Listed here are 28 T cell receptor beta chains from one sample, sequenced in a study of glioma-infiltrating T cells after dendritic cell vaccination. Sequenced by immunoSEQ multiplex PCR; TCRdb stores in-frame clones only, minus some. The sample includes tens of thousands of clones, more than 70% of them seen just once. Sequenced material: blood, taken before dendritic cell vaccination. The receptors were sampled from a human donor with glioblastoma.

The gene calls are TRBV15 and TRBJ2-5, with TRBD1 matching over 7 bases. Germline V gives CDR1 LNHNV, CDR2 YYDKDF (reference sequence). The J segment lost 5 bases and the V segment lost 6 bases, leaving 12 bases of the junction unmatched. CDR3 length equals 15 residues. The CDR3 sequence is CATRMTGHFRETQYF. The DNA of the CDR3 is TGTGCCACCAGAATGACAGGGCATTTTCGGGAGACCCAGTACTTC.

The chain couples TRBV6-1 to TRBJ2-3; D may be TRBD1 (5 bases). The CDR3 extends over 16 amino acids. The germline CDR1 and CDR2 sequences are MNHNS and SASEGT. Between the trimmed V and J ends, which lost 4 bases and 0 bases, there was a span of 14 bases. This chain's CDR3 is CASSATVLLSTDTQYF. The DNA of the CDR3 is TGTGCCAGCAGTGCGACAGTATTACTTAGCACAGATACGCAGTATTTT.

The chain joins TRBV29-1 to TRBJ2-3; 7 bases fit TRBD2. This CDR3 comprises 13 residues. With 6 bases clipped from V and 0 bases from J, the junction kept 3 bases outside the gene matches. Germline values: CDR1 SQVTM, CDR2 ANQGSEA. The CDR3 here is CSVLAESTDTQYF. In nucleotides, the CDR3 is TGCAGCGTCCTAGCGGAGAGCACAGATACGCAGTATTTT.

This chain joins TRBV10-2 and TRBJ2-1; D unresolved. CDR3 length: 12 amino acids. Trimming removed 8 bases from V and 4 bases from J, with 9 bases in between. Germline V lookup: CDR1 WSHSY, CDR2 SAAADI. CDR3 sequence reads: CASVGLYNEQFF. CDR3 coding DNA: TGCGCCAGCGTCGGTTTGTACAATGAGCAGTTCTTC.

This clone was recorded once. V gene TRBV13 combines with J gene TRBJ2-3, with 8 bases aligning to TRBD2. The V segment lost 6 bases and the J segment 3 bases; nucleotides outside the gene matches: 5. CDR1 and CDR2 (germline): PRHDT, FYEKMQ (reference sequence). CDR3 length: 14 residues. In nucleotides, the CDR3 is TGTGCCAGCAGACAGCGGGGGCCAACAGATACGCAGTATTTT. This translates into CASRQRGPTDTQYF. The full variable domain, with the rest looked up from reference TRBV13 and TRBJ2-3, is AAGVIQSPRHLIKEKRETATLKCYPIPRHDTVYWYQQGPGQDPQFLISFYEKMQSDKGSIPDRFSAQQFSDYHSELNMSSLELGDSALYFCASRQRGPTDTQYFGPGTRLTVL.

This chain uses TRBV6-1 with TRBJ1-2, with D possibly matching TRBD1 (5 bases). V shed 6 bases and J shed 8 bases, with 13 bases lying between them. The germline CDR1 and CDR2 sequences are MNHNS and SASEGT. The CDR3 sequence is 12 residues long. Here the CDR3 DNA reads TGTGCCAGCAGATCACCCCAGGGAGGCTACACCTTC. The encoded protein is CASRSPQGGYTF.

The chain has TRBV5-1 and TRBJ2-1; 9 bases are a match to TRBD1. Germline assignment: CDR1 SGHRS and CDR2 YFSETQ. J was trimmed by 4 bases and V by 0 bases; bases with no gene match: 2. The CDR3 runs 15 residues. In DNA, the CDR3 is TGCGCCAGCAGCTTGGGGACAGGGGAATACAATGAGCAGTTCTTC. The encoded protein is CASSLGTGEYNEQFF.

The rearrangement joins TRBV6-6 to TRBJ2-1, with 8 nucleotides matching TRBD2. Germline V gene data show CDR1 as MNHNY and CDR2 as SVGAGI (reference sequence). This CDR3 has 14 residues. V lost 8 bases, J lost 4 bases, and 7 bases stayed unmatched. The CDR3 sequence: CASQLAGQYNEQFF. In DNA, the CDR3 is TGTGCCAGCCAGCTAGCGGGCCAATACAATGAGCAGTTCTTC.

This clone was detected only a few times. This sequence joins TRBV6-5 and TRBJ1-5; no clear D gene. From germline, CDR1 is MNHEY and CDR2 SVGAGI. The V end lost 6 bases, the J end lost 1 base, and 13 bases lay between the germline ends. The length of the CDR3 is 15 residues. Here the CDR3 reads CASRVDGLSNQPQHF. The CDR3 region has the DNA TGTGCCAGCAGAGTAGACGGACTGAGCAATCAGCCCCAGCATTTT.

The chain employs TRBV7-2 and TRBJ1-1; D may be TRBD1 (6 bases). Germline-derived CDR1 and CDR2 are SGHTA and FQGNSA. Trimming stripped 1 base from V and 1 base from J, with 10 bases between. This CDR3 has 15 residues. The CDR3 loop is CASSLDRVPNTEAFF. The CDR3 region has the DNA TGTGCCAGCAGCTTAGACAGGGTTCCGAACACTGAAGCTTTCTTT. The entire variable domain, with the rest obtained from reference TRBV7-2 and TRBJ1-1, is as follows: GAGVSQSPSNKVTEKGKDVELRCDPISGHTALYWYRQSLGQGLEFLIYFQGNSAPDKSGLPSDRFSAERTGGSVSTLTIQRTQQEDSAVYLCASSLDRVPNTEAFFGQGTRLTVV.

V usage is TRBV7-2 and J usage is TRBJ2-1; TRBD2 matches at 10 bases. Germline CDR1 reads SGHTA; CDR2 reads FQGNSA. With V trimmed by 6 bases and J by 9 bases, 5 bases remained unmatched. This CDR3 spans 13 amino acids. In DNA form, the CDR3 reads TGTGCCAGCAGGGCTAGCGGGAGTTCTGAGCAGTTCTTC. Protein product: CASRASGSSEQFF.

The chain joins TRBV4-3 to TRBJ1-3; no clear D gene. Per germline, CDR1 LGHNA and CDR2 YSLEER. The CDR3 is made up of 17 amino acids. The germline V and J ends were trimmed by 3 bases and 0 bases, with 15 bases remaining between them. CDR3 residues: CASSQAPTDYSGNTIYF. As DNA, the CDR3 is TGCGCCAGCAGCCAGGCCCCTACAGATTACTCTGGAAACACCATATATTTT.

This clone was counted a few times. J is TRBJ1-2 and V is TRBV18, with D possibly TRBD1 on 6 matching bases. The germline V gene encodes CDR1 KGHSH and CDR2 LQKENI. CDR3 length equals 15 residues. V lost 0 bases and J 8 bases, leaving 16 bases between the germline ends. CDR3 nucleotides: TGTGCCAGCTCACCACCGTTGGCAGGGGCGGACGGCTACACCTTC. Protein: CASSPPLAGADGYTF.

This clone was detected once. The chain uses TRBV6-5 and TRBJ1-2; D not certain. V lost 6 bases to trimming and J lost 7 bases, with 15 bases between them. Germline V gives CDR1 MNHEY, CDR2 SVGAGI. The length of the CDR3 is 13 residues. This chain's CDR3 is CASSPHDSGGYTF. DNA for the CDR3: TGTGCCAGCAGCCCCCATGACTCCGGTGGCTACACCTTC.

The chain couples TRBV29-1 to TRBJ1-2; D is unclear. Trimming stripped 4 bases from V and 2 bases from J, with 5 bases between. The CDR3 extends over 11 amino acids. The V gene's germline CDR1 is SQVTM and CDR2 ANQGSEA. The DNA for the CDR3 is TGCAGCGTTGTGGAGAACTATGGCTACACCTTC. Protein sequence: CSVVENYGYTF.

J is TRBJ2-1 and V is TRBV5-6; TRBD2 agrees at 8 bases. V shed 0 bases and J 5 bases; nucleotides not matched to a gene: 13. The CDR3 length is 18 residues. Germline lookup yields CDR1 SGHDT and CDR2 YYEEEE. The CDR3 loop reads CASSLVVQREFRDNEQFF. The CDR3 coding sequence is TGTGCCAGCAGCTTGGTAGTCCAGCGGGAGTTTAGAGACAATGAGCAGTTCTTC.

This chain uses TRBV5-8 with TRBJ1-4, with unresolved D. V was cut by 0 bases and J by 5 bases, with 11 bases left in between. The CDR3 has 15 residues. Germline V gene sequence: CDR1 SGHTS, CDR2 YDEGEE. DNA for the CDR3: TGTGCCAGCAGCTTGGAGCCGGGAACGAATGAAAAACTGTTTTTT. This encodes CASSLEPGTNEKLFF. Based on the CDR3 plus reference TRBV5-8 and TRBJ1-4, the full variable domain is EAGVTQSPTHLIKTRGQQATLRCSPISGHTSVYWYQQALGLGLQFLLWYDEGEERNRGNFPPRFSGRQFPNYSSELNVNALELEDSALYLCASSLEPGTNEKLFFGSGTQLSVL.

The chain recombines TRBV6-5 with TRBJ2-7; D possibly corresponds to TRBD1 (6 bases). This CDR3 contains 13 residues. Trimming shortened V by 6 bases and J by 7 bases, and 16 bases separated the two germline ends. Germline V lookup: CDR1 MNHEY, CDR2 SVGAGI. The CDR3 DNA reads as TGTGCCAGCAGACGTCAGGGGTGGTGGGAGCAGTACTTC. Translated, it gives CASRRQGWWEQYF.

V is TRBV6-6 and J is TRBJ1-5; D not resolved. Germline CDR1 reads MNHNY; CDR2 reads SVGAGI (reference sequence). V was trimmed by 0 bases and J by 6 bases, leaving 9 bases between them. CDR3 length equals 14 residues. The CDR3 DNA reads TGTGCCAGCAGTTACTCAGCCTCTTCTCAGCCCCAGCATTTT. Amino acids: CASSYSASSQPQHF.

This chain joins TRBV4-2 and TRBJ1-3; D ambiguous. CDR1 and CDR2 (germline): LGHNA, YNFKEQ. V dropped 6 bases and J dropped 0 bases, with 12 bases sitting between them. There are 15 residues in the CDR3. CDR3 nucleotides: TGTGCCAGCAGACCTCAAGAGAGCTCTGGAAACACCATATATTTT. Translation gives CASRPQESSGNTIYF.

The rearrangement links TRBV7-2 to TRBJ2-7, with a weak D call TRBD2 (5 bases). V gave up 5 bases and J gave up 1 base, with 15 bases separating them. Germline CDR1 reads SGHTA; CDR2 reads FQGNSA. The CDR3 contains 15 residues. Here the CDR3 DNA reads TGTGCCAGCAGCCTCGGTCCAGGAGGATCCTACGAGCAGTACTTC. This sequence encodes CASSLGPGGSYEQYF.

This clone was observed a few times. The rearrangement links TRBV6-1 to TRBJ2-3; 8 bases are a match to TRBD2. The CDR3 sequence is 15 residues long. V was clipped by 0 bases and J by 4 bases; unmatched bases: 3. CDR1 and CDR2 (germline): MNHNS, SASEGT. The CDR3 loop is CASSEATGGPDTQYF. For the CDR3, the DNA is TGTGCCAGCAGTGAAGCGACGGGGGGGCCAGATACGCAGTATTTT.

The V and J genes are TRBV5-1 and TRBJ2-3, with a weak D call TRBD1 (6 bases). Trimming stripped 5 bases from V and 5 bases from J, with 12 bases between. The CDR3 is 13 residues long. The germline V gene encodes CDR1 SGHRS and CDR2 YFSETQ. The CDR3 reads CASRPGTKDTQYF. The DNA for the CDR3 is TGCGCCAGCAGGCCCGGGACAAAAGATACGCAGTATTTT.

V gene TRBV7-6 combines with J gene TRBJ2-7, with D unclear. The CDR3 is 14 residues long. Trimming shortened V by 2 bases and J by 6 bases, and 14 bases separated the two germline ends. Germline loops: CDR1 SGHVS, CDR2 FNYEAQ. The CDR3 DNA reads TGTGCCAGCAGCTTACAACCACTAAGTCGCGAGCAGTACTTC. Its protein is CASSLQPLSREQYF.

The chain links TRBV6-1 to TRBJ1-5; 7 bases are shared with TRBD1. V was clipped by 7 bases and J by 7 bases; unmatched bases: 7. Germline assignment: CDR1 MNHNS and CDR2 SASEGT. CDR3 length: 13 amino acids. CDR3 in DNA: TGTGCCAGCATAAGACAGGGTGGCCAGCCCCAGCATTTT. Translating gives CASIRQGGQPQHF.

The CDR3 nucleotides are TGTGCCAGCAGCTTTCGACTAGCGGACTCCCTGGAGCAGTACTTC. Translating it yields CASSFRLADSLEQYF. The chain links TRBV5-6 to TRBJ2-7, with 9 positions matching TRBD2. This CDR3 comprises 15 residues. Trimming removed 2 bases from V and 7 bases from J; junction bases left unmatched: 10. CDR1 SGHDT and CDR2 YYEEEE come from the germline V gene.

V and J are TRBV4-2 and TRBJ1-6; no clear D gene. Trimming removed 0 bases at V and 0 bases at J, with 6 bases between. Germline V lookup: CDR1 LGHNA, CDR2 YNFKEQ. This CDR3 has 16 amino acids. CDR3 nucleotides: TGTGCCAGCAGCCAAGATCTGAGCTCCTATAATTCACCCCTCCACTTT. Residues: CASSQDLSSYNSPLHF.

This clone came up a few times. The chain is built from TRBV27 and TRBJ2-2; perhaps TRBD1 as D (5 bases). Per the germline V gene, CDR1 is MNHEY and CDR2 is SMNVEV (reference sequence). The CDR3 is 13 amino acids. V was cut by 5 bases and J by 5 bases, with 9 bases left in between. For the CDR3, the DNA is TGTGCCAGCAGTCTCAGGGTGACCGGGGAGCTGTTTTTT. The encoded protein is CASSLRVTGELFF.